This passage covers 3 T cell receptor beta chains from one sample sequenced in a study of CD8 T cells in Susac syndrome. Random hexamers were used to reverse transcribe an amount of about 0.45 to 1 ug RNA. One entry per CDR3 protein results from TCRdb running MiXCR on the immunoSEQ multiplex PCR reads. The sample includes 400,000 to 550,000 distinct CDR3 sequences, around 85% of them seen just once. Specimen: CD8+ T cells from PBMCs. The origin of the receptors is a human donor with multiple sclerosis.

The chain couples TRBV7-9 to TRBJ2-2; D gene ambiguous. V was cut by 6 bases and J by 0 bases, with 14 bases left in between. This CDR3 has 16 amino acids. Germline V gene lookup returns CDR1 SEHNR and CDR2 FQNEAQ (reference sequence). The CDR3 DNA sequence: TGTGCCAGCAGGCCATGGGTGGAAGCGAACACCGGGGAGCTGTTTTTT. Protein sequence: CASRPWVEANTGELFF.

The gene calls are TRBV5-4 and TRBJ2-2, with D unresolved. The CDR3 is 12 amino acids. CDR1 is SGHNT, CDR2 YYREEE, per germline (reference sequence). Trimming took off 1 base at V and 6 bases at J, with 4 bases between the two ends. The CDR3: CASSLKAGELFF. The CDR3 DNA is TGTGCCAGCAGCTTGAAGGCCGGGGAGCTGTTTTTT.

This sequence joins TRBV12-3 or TRBV12-4 and TRBJ2-1; no reliable D call. There are 12 residues in the CDR3. V was shortened by 3 bases and J by 8 bases, with 8 bases between the two germline ends. CDR3 nucleotide sequence: TGTGCCAGCAGTTTTGCCCTCGATGAGCAGTTCTTC. This gives the protein CASSFALDEQFF.